These 24 T cell receptor beta chains originate from one sample sequenced in a study of radiation and T cells in renal cell carcinoma. Assay used: immunoSEQ multiplex PCR; TCRdb lists only in-frame clones, some missing. Of some 78,000 clones in the sample, 80% to 90% were seen once. Stated time point: blood 4 weeks post-SBRT, at nephrectomy. Sample treatment: 15 Gy SBRT to primary tumor, nephrectomy 4 weeks later. This sample comprised blood, obtained from a patient whose treatment included radiotherapy and nephrectomy. The receptors were gathered from a woman between 65 and 79 years old with renal cell carcinoma.

The V call is TRBV11-3, the J call TRBJ1-1; tentative D call: TRBD1 (5 bases). Looked up from germline, CDR1 is SGHNT and CDR2 is YENEEA. Trimming stripped 1 base from V and 5 bases from J, with 11 bases between. The CDR3 loop spans 14 amino acids. The CDR3 DNA reads as TGTGCCAGCAGCTTAGCGGGGCGCGGGACTGAAGCTTTCTTT. This encodes CASSLAGRGTEAFF. Variable domain in full (rest from reference TRBV11-3 and TRBJ1-1): EAGVVQSPRYKIIEKKQPVAFWCNPISGHNTLYWYLQNLGQGPELLIRYENEEAVDDSQLPKDRFSAERLKGVDSTLKIQPAELGDSAVYLCASSLAGRGTEAFFGQGTRLTVV.

J is TRBJ2-2 and V is TRBV28; 12 bases line up with TRBD2. The CDR3 has 16 residues. Trimming removed 3 bases from V and 6 bases from J; junction bases left unmatched: 5. The germline V gene encodes CDR1 MDHEN and CDR2 SYDVKM. CDR3 loop: CASSFPLAGGPGELFF. CDR3 in DNA: TGTGCCAGCAGTTTCCCTCTAGCGGGGGGGCCCGGGGAGCTGTTTTTT.

The CDR3 DNA sequence: TGTGCCAGCAGTTTAGAGACACTCGTTTCCTACGAGCAGTACTTC. Translating gives CASSLETLVSYEQYF. This chain links TRBV28 with TRBJ2-7; D is unresolved. The CDR3 extends over 15 amino acids. Trimming shortened V by 2 bases and J by 1 base, and 12 bases separated the two germline ends. The germline gives CDR1 MDHEN, CDR2 SYDVKM. The full variable domain, in which reference TRBV28 and TRBJ2-7 provide the parts outside the CDR3, is DVKVTQSSRYLVKRTGEKVFLECVQDMDHENMFWYRQDPGLGLRLIYFSYDVKMKEKGDIPEGYSVSREKKERFSLILESASTNQTSMYLCASSLETLVSYEQYFGPGTRLTVT.

The chain recombines TRBV19 with TRBJ2-5; D is tentatively TRBD1 or TRBD2 (5 bases each). V shed 4 bases and J shed 1 base, with 13 bases lying between them. Germline CDR1 is LNHDA and CDR2 is SQIVND (reference sequence). The CDR3 sequence is 15 residues long. For the CDR3, the DNA is TGTGCCAGTAGTAAGGGACGTATAACCCAAGAGACCCAGTACTTC. Encoded protein: CASSKGRITQETQYF. Full variable domain (outside the CDR3, taken from reference TRBV19 and TRBJ2-5): DGGITQSPKYLFRKEGQNVTLSCEQNLNHDAMYWYRQDPGQGLRLIYYSQIVNDFQKGDIAEGYSVSREKKESFPLTVTSAQKNPTAFYLCASSKGRITQETQYFGPGTRLLVL.

The chain combines TRBV6-5 with TRBJ1-2, with TRBD1 matching 8 bases. V shed 6 bases and J 6 bases; nucleotides not matched to a gene: 12. The V gene's germline CDR1 is MNHEY and CDR2 SVGAGI. The CDR3 is 15 residues long. CDR3 nucleotide sequence: TGTGCCAGCAGCCCCCCCGGCAGGGGGCGAGATGGCTACACCTTC. Encoded protein: CASSPPGRGRDGYTF.

The genes are TRBV19 and TRBJ1-3, with TRBD1 matching 9 bases. This CDR3 has 16 amino acids. CDR1 and CDR2 (germline): LNHDA, SQIVND (reference sequence). V gave up 2 bases and J gave up 4 bases; unmatched junction bases: 6. Written as DNA, the CDR3 is TGTGCCAGTAGTATACCCGGGACAGGGTCCGGAAACACCATATATTTT. Translating gives CASSIPGTGSGNTIYF.

This clone was recorded only once. V usage is TRBV7-2 and J usage is TRBJ2-2; 12 bases are a match to TRBD2. The trim removed 5 bases at V and 4 bases at J, leaving 5 bases unmatched. This CDR3 comprises 16 residues. CDR1 is SGHTA, CDR2 FQGNSA, per germline. The CDR3, as DNA: TGTGCCAGCAGCAGACTAGCGGGGGCGAGCACCGGGGAGCTGTTTTTT. Its translation: CASSRLAGASTGELFF. Full variable domain (remainder filled in from reference TRBV7-2 and TRBJ2-2): GAGVSQSPSNKVTEKGKDVELRCDPISGHTALYWYRQSLGQGLEFLIYFQGNSAPDKSGLPSDRFSAERTGGSVSTLTIQRTQQEDSAVYLCASSRLAGASTGELFFGEGSRLTVL.

In DNA, the CDR3 is TGTGCCAGCGGGGGTAACTATGGCTACACCTTC. Translated: CASGGNYGYTF. The chain joins TRBV5-5 to TRBJ1-2, with TRBD1 as a possible D gene (5 bases). Germline V CDR1 and CDR2: SGHKS, YYEKEE (reference sequence). Trimming left V 7 bases short and J 1 base short, with 5 bases between. This CDR3 spans 11 amino acids.

This chain joins TRBV7-6 and TRBJ2-3, with TRBD2 matching over 8 bases. Looked up from germline, CDR1 is SGHVS and CDR2 is FNYEAQ. The CDR3 is 14 amino acids. The junction had 5 bases not matched to a gene; V was cut back by 8 bases and J by 1 base. The CDR3 protein is CASALGGGTDTQYF. The DNA of the CDR3 is TGTGCCAGCGCTCTCGGGGGGGGCACAGATACGCAGTATTTT.

This clone was seen only a few times. The chain carries TRBV30 and TRBJ1-5; D call uncertain. V was cut by 0 bases and J by 0 bases, with 6 bases left in between. The CDR3 runs 14 residues. The V gene's germline CDR1 is GTSNPN and CDR2 SVGIG (reference sequence). CDR3 residues: CAWSVASSNQPQHF. CDR3 sequence (DNA): TGTGCCTGGAGTGTGGCAAGTAGCAATCAGCCCCAGCATTTT.

The CDR3 nucleotides read TGTGCCAGCAGTTTTGGGCAGGGCAATCAGCCCCAGCATTTT. Amino acids: CASSFGQGNQPQHF. V is TRBV27 and J is TRBJ1-5; D gene unclear. V dropped 3 bases and J dropped 2 bases, with 8 bases sitting between them. CDR3 length: 14 residues. The germline CDR1 and CDR2 sequences are MNHEY and SMNVEV (reference sequence).

The J gene is TRBJ2-5, the V gene TRBV11-2; TRBD1 matches at 8 bases. Germline V gene data show CDR1 as SGHAT and CDR2 as FQNNGV. This CDR3 has 15 amino acids. V was clipped by 5 bases and J by 2 bases; unmatched bases: 7. DNA for the CDR3: TGTGCCAGCAGCCGCGGACAGGGATGGCAAGAGACCCAGTACTTC. It translates to CASSRGQGWQETQYF.

This chain uses TRBV6-5 with TRBJ2-2, with D hard to call. The germline V gene encodes CDR1 MNHEY and CDR2 SVGAGI. The V and J ends lost 10 bases and 6 bases respectively, with 12 bases between them. This CDR3 has 12 amino acids. The CDR3 here is CATKREAGELFF. In DNA, the CDR3 is TGTGCCACCAAGAGAGAGGCCGGGGAGCTGTTTTTT.

A single count supports this clone. The V gene is TRBV28, the J gene TRBJ2-3; tentatively, D is TRBD2 (6 bases). Trimming shortened V by 10 bases and J by 1 base, and 21 bases separated the two germline ends. Germline lookup yields CDR1 MDHEN and CDR2 SYDVKM. The length of the CDR3 is 16 residues. Written as DNA, the CDR3 is TGTGCCACCCACCTACCTAGGGCTAGCGGCACAGATACGCAGTATTTT. Translation gives CATHLPRASGTDTQYF.

The chain combines TRBV4-1 with TRBJ1-6; 7 bases fit TRBD1. With 3 bases clipped from V and 7 bases from J, the junction kept 9 bases outside the gene matches. CDR3 size: 16 residues. Germline CDR1 and CDR2: MGHRA and YSYEKL. The CDR3 protein is CASSQGGTAINSPLHF. The CDR3 nucleotides read TGCGCCAGCAGCCAGGGCGGGACAGCCATAAATTCACCCCTCCACTTT.

CDR3 region: CASSLERNYGYTF. CDR3 nucleotides: TGTGCCAGCAGTTTAGAGAGAAACTATGGCTACACCTTC. The rearrangement uses TRBV27 and TRBJ1-2, with no clear D. The ends were cut back, 2 bases at V and 2 bases at J, with 6 bases in the middle. The CDR3 extends over 13 amino acids. Germline loops: CDR1 MNHEY, CDR2 SMNVEV (reference sequence).

This clone came up once. V and J are TRBV19 and TRBJ2-7, with 9 bases that match TRBD2. This CDR3 region has 14 residues. Germline CDR1 LNHDA, CDR2 SQIVND (reference sequence). V lost 7 bases to trimming and J lost 7 bases; unmatched junction nucleotides: 11. The CDR3 DNA follows: TGTGCCAGTACCCCAGGGGGACTAGCTCGGGAGCAGTACTTC. This codes for CASTPGGLAREQYF.

The gene calls are TRBV10-3 and TRBJ2-3; the match to TRBD2 covers 14 bases. The CDR3 has 19 residues. CDR1 is ENHRY, CDR2 SYGVKD, per germline. V lost 5 bases and J lost 2; bases outside the gene matches: 12. The CDR3: CAISLTSGGASANTDTQYF. CDR3 bases: TGTGCCATCAGTTTGACTAGCGGGGGGGCCTCAGCTAACACAGATACGCAGTATTTT.

The J gene is TRBJ1-2, the V gene TRBV7-8, with D possibly matching TRBD1 (5 bases). This CDR3 spans 16 amino acids. Germline values: CDR1 SGHVS, CDR2 FQNEAQ. V lost 3 bases and J lost 5, with 19 bases in between. The CDR3 nucleotides are TGTGCCAGCAGCTTTGGGCTGACAGTCCTATTTTATGGCTACACCTTC. Protein sequence: CASSFGLTVLFYGYTF. The whole variable domain, remainder taken from reference TRBV7-8 and TRBJ1-2, is GAGVSQSPRYKVAKRGQDVALRCDPISGHVSLFWYQQALGQGPEFLTYFQNEAQLDKSGLPSDRFFAERPEGSVSTLKIQRTQQEDSAVYLCASSFGLTVLFYGYTFGSGTRLTVV.

The chain joins TRBV7-2 to TRBJ2-7, with 11 bases lining up with TRBD2. The CDR3 is 15 residues long. From germline, CDR1 is SGHTA and CDR2 FQGNSA. V gave up 5 bases and J gave up 6 bases; unmatched junction bases: 9. This CDR3 reads CASSPQLAGGGEQYF. Written as DNA, the CDR3 is TGTGCCAGCAGCCCACAATTAGCGGGGGGGGGCGAGCAGTACTTC. Full variable domain (outside the CDR3, taken from reference TRBV7-2 and TRBJ2-7): GAGVSQSPSNKVTEKGKDVELRCDPISGHTALYWYRQSLGQGLEFLIYFQGNSAPDKSGLPSDRFSAERTGGSVSTLTIQRTQQEDSAVYLCASSPQLAGGGEQYFGPGTRLTVT.

The rearrangement links TRBV7-6 to TRBJ1-1; D remains unclear. V was pared by 5 bases and J by 0 bases, with 7 bases between. CDR1 is SGHVS and CDR2 is FNYEAQ in the germline V gene. The CDR3 has 13 residues. This CDR3 reads CASSALLNTEAFF. As DNA, the CDR3 is TGTGCCAGCAGCGCACTTTTGAACACTGAAGCTTTCTTT.

This clone has just a few counts. An end of the junction differs from the germline gene, which may be a read error. The chain couples TRBV11-2 to TRBJ2-7; D unresolved. The CDR3 is made up of 12 amino acids. Germline CDR1 is SGHAT and CDR2 is FQNNGV. The CDR3 loop reads CASSLEVYEQYF. The CDR3 DNA follows: TGTGCCAGCAGCCTAGAAGTCTACGAGCAGTACTTC.

The V call is TRBV5-1, the J call TRBJ2-7; possible D gene TRBD2, 7 bases. The V gene's germline CDR1 is SGHRS and CDR2 YFSETQ. Trimming cost V 4 bases and J 2 bases, with 19 bases left between them. The CDR3 length is 16 residues. DNA of the CDR3: TGCGCCAGCAGCCGAACGGGGGGCCGACCTACCTACGAGCAGTACTTC. Its translation is CASSRTGGRPTYEQYF.

This clone was picked up one time. The chain employs TRBV5-1 and TRBJ1-2; possibly TRBD1 for D (6 bases). The CDR3 sequence is 15 residues long. Trimming took 4 bases from V and 8 from J, leaving 21 bases between them. Germline V gene data show CDR1 as SGHRS and CDR2 as YFSETQ. This CDR3 is CASSTTIQGSQGYTF. The CDR3 DNA is TGCGCCAGCAGCACCACAATCCAGGGGTCGCAGGGCTACACCTTC.